These 2 T cell receptor beta chains came from one sample sequenced in a study of preoperative IRX-2 immunotherapy in early breast cancer. Data came from immunoSEQ multiplex PCR; TCRdb stores just in-frame clones and leaves some out. The sample has around 88,000 clones, 80% to 90% seen once. Sample treatment: preoperative locoregional IRX-2 cytokine immunotherapy. Here the sequenced sample was tumor tissue, taken after IRX-2 immunotherapy. Receptor source: a human donor with breast cancer.

The V gene is TRBV5-1, the J gene TRBJ1-2, with D possibly matching TRBD1 (5 bases). V dropped 3 bases and J dropped 9 bases, with 21 bases sitting between them. Germline V CDR1 and CDR2: SGHRS, YFSETQ. The length of the CDR3 is 15 residues. The CDR3 loop is CASSYGGIRDQSYTF. CDR3 bases: TGCGCCAGCAGCTATGGGGGGATCCGGGACCAAAGCTACACCTTC.

This clone was counted between two and nine times. The rearrangement joins TRBV15 to TRBJ1-4; D might be TRBD1 (6 bases). Trimming took off 4 bases at V and 0 bases at J, with 15 bases between the two ends. The CDR3 is 17 amino acids. Germline V CDR1 and CDR2: LNHNV, YYDKDF (reference sequence). CDR3 region: CATSKRRGPTTNEKLFF. Here the CDR3 DNA reads TGTGCCACCAGCAAACGGCGGGGGCCAACAACTAATGAAAAACTGTTTTTT.